Below, one T cell receptor (beta chain) is given with its context. Its specificity is not known. Whole-study findings and limits: The TCR gene usage of tumor memory CD4+ T cells clustered together with blood and lymph node memory CD4+ cells and with lymph node naive CD4+ cells. Larger-cohort validation covered only one TCR beta V-J rearrangement. Tumor Tregs overlapped most with tumor, then blood, naive CD4+ cells.

Constant-region reverse primers amplified full-length variable regions, followed by semi-nested Nested Universal Primer A PCR. In TCRdb, the 5' RACE reads were re-called with MiXCR into one record per CDR3 protein. The table records fewer than 65,000 distinct CDR3 sequences, just under 30% of them present only once. The sample consisted of tumor-infiltrating naive CD4+ T cells sorted from the breast tumor. Documented subset: naive CD4+ T cells, CD4+CD45RA+CD25-. This TCR was recovered from a female donor with breast cancer.

In DNA, the CDR3 is TGTGCCAGCAGGATGGACAGGGGGCCGTGGGGCTACACCTTC. Translated, it gives CASRMDRGPWGYTF. This rearrangement joins TRBV6-5 to TRBJ1-2, with 11 positions matching TRBD1. V lost 6 bases, J lost 8 bases, and 8 bases stayed unmatched. CDR1 and CDR2 from the germline V gene are MNHEY and SVGAGI. The CDR3 spans 14 residues.